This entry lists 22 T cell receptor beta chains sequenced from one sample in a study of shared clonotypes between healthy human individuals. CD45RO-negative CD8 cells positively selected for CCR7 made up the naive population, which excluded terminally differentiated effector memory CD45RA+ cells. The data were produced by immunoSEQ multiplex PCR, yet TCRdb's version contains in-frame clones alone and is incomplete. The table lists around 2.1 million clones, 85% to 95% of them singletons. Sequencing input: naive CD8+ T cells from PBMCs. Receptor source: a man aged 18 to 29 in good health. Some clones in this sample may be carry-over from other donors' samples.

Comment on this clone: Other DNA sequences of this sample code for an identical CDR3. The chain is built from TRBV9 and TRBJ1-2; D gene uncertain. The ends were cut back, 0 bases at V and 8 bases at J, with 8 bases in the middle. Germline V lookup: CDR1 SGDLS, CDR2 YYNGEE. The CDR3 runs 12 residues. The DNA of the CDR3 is TGTGCCAGCAGCGTAGTACGCGGAGGCTACACCTTC. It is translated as CASSVVRGGYTF.

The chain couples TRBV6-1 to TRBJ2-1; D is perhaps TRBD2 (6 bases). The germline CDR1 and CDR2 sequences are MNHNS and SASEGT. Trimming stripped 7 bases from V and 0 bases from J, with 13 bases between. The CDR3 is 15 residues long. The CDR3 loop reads CASKVDGSSYNEQFF. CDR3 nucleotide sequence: TGTGCCAGCAAAGTCGACGGGAGCTCCTACAATGAGCAGTTCTTC.

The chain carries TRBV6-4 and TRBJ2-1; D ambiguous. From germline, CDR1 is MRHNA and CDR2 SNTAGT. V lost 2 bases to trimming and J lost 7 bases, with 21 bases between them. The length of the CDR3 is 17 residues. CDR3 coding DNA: TGTGCCAGCAGTGACCTGCCAGTCTCCATCCTACAAAATGAGCAGTTCTTC. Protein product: CASSDLPVSILQNEQFF.

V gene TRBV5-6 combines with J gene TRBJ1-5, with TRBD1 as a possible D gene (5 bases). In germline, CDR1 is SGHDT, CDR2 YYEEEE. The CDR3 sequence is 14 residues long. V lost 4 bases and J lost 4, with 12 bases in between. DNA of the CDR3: TGTGCCAGCAGCACCGGCGGGGGGAATCAGCCCCAGCATTTT. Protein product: CASSTGGGNQPQHF.

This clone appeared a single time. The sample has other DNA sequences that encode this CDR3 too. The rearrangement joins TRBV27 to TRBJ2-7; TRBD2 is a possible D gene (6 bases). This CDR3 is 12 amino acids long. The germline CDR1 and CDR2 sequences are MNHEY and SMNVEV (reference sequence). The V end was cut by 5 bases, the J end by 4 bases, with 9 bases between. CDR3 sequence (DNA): TGTGCCAGCAGTCCCAGCGGGTACGAGCAGTACTTC. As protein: CASSPSGYEQYF.

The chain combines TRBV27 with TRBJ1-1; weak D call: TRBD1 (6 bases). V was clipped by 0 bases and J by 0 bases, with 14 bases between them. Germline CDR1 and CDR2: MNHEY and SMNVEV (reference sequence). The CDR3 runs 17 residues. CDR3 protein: CASSLSPWGRVNTEAFF. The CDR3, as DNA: TGTGCCAGCAGTTTATCGCCGTGGGGGCGTGTGAACACTGAAGCTTTCTTT.

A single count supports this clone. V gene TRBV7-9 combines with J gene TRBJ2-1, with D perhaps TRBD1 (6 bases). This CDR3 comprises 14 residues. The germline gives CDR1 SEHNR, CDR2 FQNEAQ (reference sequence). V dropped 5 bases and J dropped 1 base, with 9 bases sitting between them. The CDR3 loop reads CASSQDRSYNEQFF. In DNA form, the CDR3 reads TGTGCCAGCAGCCAAGACAGGTCCTACAATGAGCAGTTCTTC.

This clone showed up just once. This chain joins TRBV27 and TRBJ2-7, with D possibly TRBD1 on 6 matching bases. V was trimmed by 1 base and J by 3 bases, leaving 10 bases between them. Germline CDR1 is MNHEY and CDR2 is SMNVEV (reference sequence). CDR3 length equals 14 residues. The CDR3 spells CASSLWPGHYEQYF. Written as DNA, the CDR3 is TGTGCCAGCAGTTTATGGCCGGGACACTACGAGCAGTACTTC.

For the CDR3, the DNA is TGTGCCAGCAGTTTAGATTTCGGACGGATGAACACTGAAGCTTTCTTT. This sequence encodes CASSLDFGRMNTEAFF. The rearrangement links TRBV27 to TRBJ1-1; unclear D gene. Germline CDR1 is MNHEY and CDR2 is SMNVEV (reference sequence). The CDR3 runs to 16 residues. Trimming pared 2 bases from V and 0 bases from J, leaving 13 bases between.

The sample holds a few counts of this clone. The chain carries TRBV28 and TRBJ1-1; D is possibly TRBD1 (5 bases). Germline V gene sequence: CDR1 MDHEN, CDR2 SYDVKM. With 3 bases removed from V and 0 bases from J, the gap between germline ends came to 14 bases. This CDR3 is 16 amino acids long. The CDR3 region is CASSFPGRNMNTEAFF. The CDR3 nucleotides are TGTGCCAGCAGTTTCCCGGGACGGAACATGAACACTGAAGCTTTCTTT.

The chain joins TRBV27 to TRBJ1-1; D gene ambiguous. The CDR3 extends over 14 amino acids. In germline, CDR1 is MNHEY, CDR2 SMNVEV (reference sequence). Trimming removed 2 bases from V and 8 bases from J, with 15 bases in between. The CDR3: CASSLTPAGYEAFF. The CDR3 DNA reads TGTGCCAGCAGTTTAACACCGGCGGGGTACGAAGCTTTCTTT.

The CDR3 spells CASSQDRSGPSTDTQYF. The CDR3 DNA reads as TGCGCCAGCAGCCAAGATAGGAGCGGGCCTAGCACAGATACGCAGTATTTT. The chain employs TRBV4-3 and TRBJ2-3; weak D call: TRBD2 (6 bases). In germline, CDR1 is LGHNA, CDR2 YSLEER. V was shortened by 0 bases and J by 0 bases, with 13 bases between the two germline ends. This CDR3 is 17 amino acids long.

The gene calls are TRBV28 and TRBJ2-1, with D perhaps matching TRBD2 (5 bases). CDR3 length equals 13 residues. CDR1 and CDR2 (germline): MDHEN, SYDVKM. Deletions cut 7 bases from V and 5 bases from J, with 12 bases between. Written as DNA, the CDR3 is TGTGCCAGCAACGAACTAGTGAACAATGAGCAGTTCTTC. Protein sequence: CASNELVNNEQFF.

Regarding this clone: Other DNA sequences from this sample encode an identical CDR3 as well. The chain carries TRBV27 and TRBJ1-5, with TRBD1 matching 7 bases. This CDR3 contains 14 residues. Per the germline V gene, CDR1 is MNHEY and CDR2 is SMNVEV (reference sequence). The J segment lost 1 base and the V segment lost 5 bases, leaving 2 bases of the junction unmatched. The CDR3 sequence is CASSVRGSNQPQHF. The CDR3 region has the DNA TGTGCCAGCAGTGTCAGGGGGAGCAATCAGCCCCAGCATTTT.

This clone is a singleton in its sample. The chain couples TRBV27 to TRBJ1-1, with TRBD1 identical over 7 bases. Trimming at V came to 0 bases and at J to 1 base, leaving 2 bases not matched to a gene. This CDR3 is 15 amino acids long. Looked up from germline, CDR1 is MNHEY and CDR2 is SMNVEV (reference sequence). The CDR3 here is CASSLSWDRNTEAFF. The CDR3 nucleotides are TGTGCCAGCAGTTTATCTTGGGACAGGAACACTGAAGCTTTCTTT.

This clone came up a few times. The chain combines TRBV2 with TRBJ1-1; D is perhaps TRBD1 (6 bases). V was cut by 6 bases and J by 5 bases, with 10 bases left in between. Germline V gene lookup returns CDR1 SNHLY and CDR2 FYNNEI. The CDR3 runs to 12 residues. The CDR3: CASRDSWTEAFF. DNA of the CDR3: TGTGCCAGCAGGGACAGTTGGACTGAAGCTTTCTTT. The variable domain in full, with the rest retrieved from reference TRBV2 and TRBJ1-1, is EPEVTQTPSHQVTQMGQEVILRCVPISNHLYFYWYRQILGQKVEFLVSFYNNEISEKSEIFDDQFSVERPDGSNFTLKIRSTKLEDSAMYFCASRDSWTEAFFGQGTRLTVV.

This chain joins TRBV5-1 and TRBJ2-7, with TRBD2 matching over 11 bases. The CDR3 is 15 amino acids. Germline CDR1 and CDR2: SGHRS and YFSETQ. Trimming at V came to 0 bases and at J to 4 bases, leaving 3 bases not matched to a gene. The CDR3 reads CASSLAVAGGYEQYF. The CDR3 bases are TGCGCCAGCAGCTTGGCGGTAGCGGGAGGGTACGAGCAGTACTTC.

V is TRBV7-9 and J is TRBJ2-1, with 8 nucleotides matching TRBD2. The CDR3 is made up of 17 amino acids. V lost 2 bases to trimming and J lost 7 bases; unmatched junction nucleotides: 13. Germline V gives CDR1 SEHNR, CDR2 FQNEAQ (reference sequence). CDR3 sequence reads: CASSLWREAPLLNEQFF. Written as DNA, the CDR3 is TGTGCCAGCAGCTTATGGCGGGAGGCTCCTCTGTTGAATGAGCAGTTCTTC.

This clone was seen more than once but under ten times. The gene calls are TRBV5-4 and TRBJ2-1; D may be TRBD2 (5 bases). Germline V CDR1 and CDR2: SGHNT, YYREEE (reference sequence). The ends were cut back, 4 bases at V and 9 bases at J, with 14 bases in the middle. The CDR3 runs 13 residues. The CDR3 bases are TGTGCCAGCAGCCTGTCTACTAGAGTTGAGCAGTTCTTC. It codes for CASSLSTRVEQFF. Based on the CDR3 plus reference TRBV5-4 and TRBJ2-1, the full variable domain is ETGVTQSPTHLIKTRGQQVTLRCSSQSGHNTVSWYQQALGQGPQFIFQYYREEENGRGNFPPRFSGLQFPNYSSELNVNALELDDSALYLCASSLSTRVEQFFGPGTRLTVL.

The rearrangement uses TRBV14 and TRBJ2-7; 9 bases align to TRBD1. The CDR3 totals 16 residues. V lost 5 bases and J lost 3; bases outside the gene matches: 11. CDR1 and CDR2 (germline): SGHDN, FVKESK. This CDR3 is CASSEGYPGQGYEQYF. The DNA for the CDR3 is TGTGCCAGCAGCGAAGGCTATCCGGGACAGGGCTACGAGCAGTACTTC.

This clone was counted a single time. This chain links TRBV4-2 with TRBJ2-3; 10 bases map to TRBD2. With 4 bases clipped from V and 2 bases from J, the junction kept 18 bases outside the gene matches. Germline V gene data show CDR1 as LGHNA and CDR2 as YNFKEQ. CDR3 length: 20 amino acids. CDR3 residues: CASSPAPYGEREGITDTQYF. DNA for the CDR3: TGTGCCAGCAGCCCTGCTCCCTATGGTGAGCGGGAGGGAATCACAGATACGCAGTATTTT.

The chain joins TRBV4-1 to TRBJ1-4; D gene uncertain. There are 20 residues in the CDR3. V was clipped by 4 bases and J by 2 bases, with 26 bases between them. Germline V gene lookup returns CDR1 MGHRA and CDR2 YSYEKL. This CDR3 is CASSPPSVDWERVTNEKLFF. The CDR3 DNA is TGCGCCAGCAGCCCACCCTCCGTTGATTGGGAGAGAGTGACTAATGAAAAACTGTTTTTT.